Included here is one T cell receptor beta chain sequence, with context. Its specificity is unknown. The genes are named according to mouse. Coverage ceases 4 residues before the CDR3 finishes, and the germline J gene fills in the end. Other DNA sequences in the same sample also yield this CDR3. The data derive from a study of CD8+ T cells in alopecia areata. The wider study: C3H/HeJ donors with spontaneous alopecia, about 6-12 months old, supplied skin grafts to roughly 7-10-week-old female C3H/HeJ mice. Whole-study findings and limits: An increase in clonality over normal scalp was evident in lesional scalp, especially alopecia totalis/universalis. Resident alphabeta T-cell populations of normal skin are likewise subject to sequencing in scalp samples.

CDR3 length: 16 residues. V shed 4 bases, J shed 1 base, and the junction held 5 bases outside the gene matches. The germline V gene has CDR1 FNHDT and CDR2 SITEND (reference sequence). Using CD4, CD8alpha, NKG2D, NKG2ACE and other markers, pooled cutaneous lymph node cells were sorted. Extraction of RNA preceded its reverse transcription into cDNA, which served as the sequencing template. TCRdb's copy holds only in-frame clones and misses some; the assay was immunoSEQ multiplex PCR. The sample includes roughly 260,000 clones, none of them occurring once. Sequencing was carried out using CD4+ T cells sorted from a lymph node. The receptor was derived from a C3H/HeJ mouse with alopecia areata. The mouse strain carries the MHC haplotype H2-k. The V gene is TRBV19, the J gene TRBJ2-2; 9 positions agree with TRBD1. CDR3 DNA (partial): TGTGCCAGCAGTCCTCCGGGACAGGGAAACACCGGG. This gives the protein CASSPPGQGNTG. The CDR3, in full, reads CASSPPGQGNTGQLYF.